This T cell receptor beta chain was retrieved from a study of shared clonotypes between healthy human individuals. Turning to the study itself: Three plates were used per donor for CD4 naive, three for CD4 memory, two for CD8 naive and one for CD8 memory.

Sequencing used immunoSEQ multiplex PCR; TCRdb keeps in-frame clones, though not all of them. The repertoire holds some 2,100,000 clones, approximately 95% seen once, with around 0.13% in the top ten. Remarks on this clone: No antigen is known for it.

Broader study findings: Sharing across four donors was highest in naive CD4 (around 5%) and lowest in memory CD8 (around 0.4%).

In germline, CDR1 is SGDLS, CDR2 YYNGEE. The CDR3 runs 16 residues. Losses at the gene ends were 4 bases for V and 1 base for J; bases not matched to a gene: 9. The chain recombines TRBV9 with TRBJ2-5, with 8 bases aligning to TRBD2. The source is a man younger than 35 in good health. The sample comprised naive CD4+ T cells sorted from blood. Subset specified: CD45RA+ positively selected. CDR3 protein: CASSPRSGSLQETQYF. The CDR3 bases are TGTGCCAGCAGCCCCCGAAGCGGGAGCCTCCAAGAGACCCAGTACTTC.